Shown below are 20 T cell receptor beta chains from a single sample sequenced in a study of CD8+ T cells in alopecia areata. The authors extracted RNA and reverse transcribed it into cDNA as the sequencing template. Libraries were prepared by immunoSEQ multiplex PCR; TCRdb keeps only in-frame clonotypes and omits some of them. Counted here are about 180,000 clones, about 67% occurring once; the ten biggest clones make up approximately 10%. The sequenced sample was CD8+ T cells sorted from blood, obtained at week 0. These receptors were obtained from a human donor with alopecia areata.

The sample holds a few counts of this clone. This chain uses TRBV4-1 with TRBJ2-7; D is possibly TRBD1 (5 bases). CDR1 is MGHRA and CDR2 is YSYEKL in the germline V gene. The CDR3 spans 12 residues. V was trimmed by 1 base and J by 6 bases, leaving 7 bases between them. CDR3 residues: CASSQAGSEQYF. The CDR3 region has the DNA TGCGCCAGCAGCCAAGCAGGGTCCGAGCAGTACTTC.

The chain couples TRBV27 to TRBJ2-7; TRBD1 aligns across 9 bases. CDR1 is MNHEY, CDR2 SMNVEV, per germline (reference sequence). CDR3 size: 16 residues. After removal of 4 bases from V and 1 base from J, the junction contained 8 bases not matched to a gene. As DNA, the CDR3 is TGTGCCAGCAGTTCATTCCGGGACAGGGCATCCTACGAGCAGTACTTC. The encoded protein is CASSSFRDRASYEQYF.

The chain has TRBV29-1 and TRBJ1-1; D is uncertain. This CDR3 region has 13 residues. Trimming took 6 bases from V and 0 from J, leaving 11 bases between them. Germline lookup yields CDR1 SQVTM and CDR2 ANQGSEA. The CDR3 sequence is CSVPDELNTEAFF. The DNA for the CDR3 is TGCAGCGTGCCCGACGAACTGAACACTGAAGCTTTCTTT.

The V gene is TRBV11-2, the J gene TRBJ2-1; 14 bases line up with TRBD2. CDR1 is SGHAT, CDR2 FQNNGV, per germline. There are 19 residues in the CDR3. The J segment lost 0 bases and the V segment lost 0 bases, leaving 4 bases of the junction unmatched. CDR3 loop: CASSLDGLAGGRSYNEQFF. The CDR3 DNA is TGTGCCAGCAGCTTAGACGGACTAGCGGGGGGCCGCTCCTACAATGAGCAGTTCTTC.

This clone was detected once. This rearrangement joins TRBV7-9 to TRBJ2-7; D remains ambiguous. The CDR3 totals 12 residues. The germline V and J ends were trimmed by 5 bases and 7 bases, with 12 bases remaining between them. Germline loops: CDR1 SEHNR, CDR2 FQNEAQ (reference sequence). CDR3 nucleotide sequence: TGTGCCAGCAGCCCACAATCGAGGGAGCAGTACTTC. It yields the protein CASSPQSREQYF.

The V gene is TRBV6-1, the J gene TRBJ2-7; 13 bases agree with TRBD2. In germline, CDR1 is MNHNS, CDR2 SASEGT. V was clipped by 3 bases and J by 4 bases; unmatched bases: 6. This CDR3 has 16 amino acids. CDR3 DNA sequence: TGTGCCAGCAGTGAGGCCGCGGGACTAGCGGGGTACGAGCAGTACTTC. Translated: CASSEAAGLAGYEQYF.

The chain joins TRBV9 to TRBJ2-7, with 12 bases identical to TRBD2. V lost 4 bases to trimming and J lost 3 bases; unmatched junction nucleotides: 11. The V gene's germline CDR1 is SGDLS and CDR2 YYNGEE. The CDR3 has 17 residues. The CDR3 bases are TGTGCCAGCAGCTCCCGCCCACTAGCGGGGGGTATCTACGAGCAGTACTTC. The encoded protein is CASSSRPLAGGIYEQYF.

The chain joins TRBV30 to TRBJ2-1; 10 positions match TRBD1. The germline gives CDR1 GTSNPN, CDR2 SVGIG (reference sequence). The CDR3 sequence is 15 residues long. V lost 7 bases, J lost 8 bases, and 14 bases stayed unmatched. CDR3 coding DNA: TGTGCCTATTGGGACAGGGGAGGCGGCACCCATGAGCAGTTCTTC. It codes for CAYWDRGGGTHEQFF.

The rearrangement uses TRBV30 and TRBJ1-2; tentatively, D is TRBD1 (5 bases). V lost 7 bases to trimming and J lost 5 bases, with 11 bases between them. The CDR3 loop spans 11 amino acids. In germline, CDR1 is GTSNPN, CDR2 SVGIG (reference sequence). The DNA for the CDR3 is TGTGCCTACCGGGGACCGTATGGCTACACCTTC. It translates to CAYRGPYGYTF.

The chain couples TRBV7-9 to TRBJ2-6; D could derive from TRBD1 or TRBD2 (5 bases each). Per germline, CDR1 SEHNR and CDR2 FQNEAQ (reference sequence). The CDR3 length is 14 residues. Trimming pared 9 bases from V and 4 bases from J, leaving 13 bases between. The CDR3 protein is CASRTGTGANVLTF. For the CDR3, the DNA is TGTGCCAGTCGAACGGGGACCGGGGCCAACGTCCTGACTTTC.

This clone was picked up a small number of times. V is TRBV2 and J is TRBJ2-5, with 9 bases matching TRBD2. Germline CDR1 reads SNHLY; CDR2 reads FYNNEI. Trimming removed 7 bases from V and 0 bases from J; junction bases left unmatched: 9. CDR3 size: 16 residues. CDR3 nucleotide sequence: TGTGCCAGCAACGAGTGGGCTAGCGGGGACCAAGAGACCCAGTACTTC. Protein: CASNEWASGDQETQYF.

The chain combines TRBV4-1 with TRBJ2-7; no definite D call. Germline-derived CDR1 and CDR2 are MGHRA and YSYEKL. The length of the CDR3 is 13 residues. Between the trimmed V and J ends, which lost 2 bases and 0 bases, there was a span of 5 bases. The CDR3 here is CASSQLFSYEQYF. In DNA form, the CDR3 reads TGCGCCAGCAGCCAATTGTTCTCCTACGAGCAGTACTTC.

This clone was detected only a few times. V usage is TRBV4-1 and J usage is TRBJ2-5; the D is unclear. V was clipped by 4 bases and J by 5 bases, with 11 bases between them. This CDR3 region has 13 residues. Looked up from germline, CDR1 is MGHRA and CDR2 is YSYEKL. The chain's CDR3 is CASSPILFETQYF. DNA of the CDR3: TGCGCCAGCAGCCCAATCCTTTTCGAGACCCAGTACTTC.

V is TRBV12-5 and J is TRBJ2-3; D remains ambiguous. The germline gives CDR1 LGHNT, CDR2 FRNRAP. The CDR3 runs to 16 residues. Trimming left V 2 bases short and J 0 bases short, with 12 bases between. The DNA of the CDR3 is TGTGCTAGTGGTTTGCGGTTTCTGCCTAGCACAGATACGCAGTATTTT. Its translation is CASGLRFLPSTDTQYF.

V usage is TRBV7-9 and J usage is TRBJ2-5, with 10 bases identical to TRBD2. The germline gives CDR1 SEHNR, CDR2 FQNEAQ (reference sequence). The CDR3 runs 16 residues. The junction had 11 bases not matched to a gene; V was cut back by 5 bases and J by 5 bases. CDR3 nucleotide sequence: TGTGCCAGCAGCCGGGATTCCGGGACTAGCGAGGAGACCCAGTACTTC. It specifies CASSRDSGTSEETQYF.

V is TRBV10-2 and J is TRBJ1-1; D gene ambiguous. Germline loops: CDR1 WSHSY, CDR2 SAAADI. Trimming removed 8 bases at V and 8 bases at J, with 12 bases between. This CDR3 comprises 11 residues. The CDR3 nucleotides are TGCGCCAGCCTTTCGTTCGCGGAAGCTTTCTTT. This translates into CASLSFAEAFF.

The chain uses TRBV5-1 and TRBJ2-6; a possible D gene is TRBD2 (5 bases). Germline CDR1 reads SGHRS; CDR2 reads YFSETQ. Trimming shortened V by 1 base and J by 0 bases, and 14 bases separated the two germline ends. This CDR3 is 18 amino acids long. Written as DNA, the CDR3 is TGCGCCAGCAGCTTGTCCGGGATAATCGGCTCTGGGGCCAACGTCCTGACTTTC. Its translation is CASSLSGIIGSGANVLTF.

The V gene is TRBV5-6, the J gene TRBJ2-5; TRBD1 aligns across 8 bases. Trimming at V came to 3 bases and at J to 5 bases, leaving 12 bases not matched to a gene. The CDR3 spans 16 residues. Looked up from germline, CDR1 is SGHDT and CDR2 is YYEEEE. CDR3 region: CASSSMDRDGRETQYF. The CDR3 coding sequence is TGTGCCAGCAGCTCAATGGACAGGGACGGTAGGGAGACCCAGTACTTC. The full variable domain, rest sourced from reference TRBV5-6 and TRBJ2-5, is DAGVTQSPTHLIKTRGQQVTLRCSPKSGHDTVSWYQQALGQGPQFIFQYYEEEERQRGNFPDRFSGHQFPNYSSELNVNALLLGDSALYLCASSSMDRDGRETQYFGPGTRLLVL.

The CDR3 protein is CASSLGQNYGYTF. The CDR3 nucleotides read TGTGCCAGCAGCTTAGGACAGAACTATGGCTACACCTTC. The chain is built from TRBV7-8 and TRBJ1-2, with TRBD1 as a possible D gene (5 bases). The V end lost 1 base, the J end lost 2 bases, and 5 bases lay between the germline ends. This CDR3 comprises 13 residues. Germline-derived CDR1 and CDR2 are SGHVS and FQNEAQ. Supplemented by reference TRBV7-8 and TRBJ1-2, the full variable domain reads GAGVSQSPRYKVAKRGQDVALRCDPISGHVSLFWYQQALGQGPEFLTYFQNEAQLDKSGLPSDRFFAERPEGSVSTLKIQRTQQEDSAVYLCASSLGQNYGYTFGSGTRLTVV.

This clone came up many times. The chain carries TRBV30 and TRBJ1-5, with D unclear. V lost 2 bases to trimming and J lost 3 bases, with 11 bases between them. Germline V gene lookup returns CDR1 GTSNPN and CDR2 SVGIG (reference sequence). The CDR3 contains 14 residues. Here the CDR3 DNA reads TGTGCCTGGAGTTTAACGAGGTTCAATCAGCCCCAGCATTTT. Its translation: CAWSLTRFNQPQHF.